This T cell receptor beta chain was profiled in a study of cytomegalovirus exposure and HLA in healthy donors. Broader study findings: It was in a later analysis that TCR association rates were seen to vary by HLA locus, highest for DRB1 and lowest for HLA-C.

Note on this clone: Its antigen is as yet unknown.

It was with 60 Vbeta and 13 Jbeta primers that the PCR ran. Here immunoSEQ multiplex PCR was the method, and the copy in TCRdb shows in-frame clones only, minus some. The sample has about 100,000 clones, around four fifths seen once. After removal of 1 base from V and 4 bases from J, the junction contained 3 bases not matched to a gene. Germline V gives CDR1 SEHNR, CDR2 FQNEAQ (reference sequence). The CDR3 has 15 residues. The sample taken for sequencing was PBMCs. The chain recombines TRBV7-9 with TRBJ2-2, with 7 bases lining up with TRBD1. This TCR was sampled from a man aged 35-49 years in good health and CMV-seronegative. The DNA of the CDR3 is TGTGCCAGCAGCTTAGTGTCAGGGGGCACCGGGGAGCTGTTTTTT. Translated, it gives CASSLVSGGTGELFF.